This T cell receptor (beta chain) appears in the sequencing data of a study of blood T cell repertoires in COVID-19. Turning to the study itself: In each case, the material was cDNA or gDNA derived from T cells, B-cell-depleted T cells, or PBMCs.

Per the study methods: Reference gene primer amplification yielded estimated nucleated cell counts. Measured with immunoSEQ multiplex PCR; TCRdb has only the in-frame clones, and not every one. V, J and clone size derive from that table, while D and trimming were established from the DNA sequence. This sample yields about 39,000 clones, of which more than 80% are seen a single time; roughly 15% belongs to the top ten. The clonotype originates from a man aged 50-60 years with active or convalescent COVID-19. Sequencing was performed on peripheral blood.

CDR3 sequence (DNA): TGTGCCACCAGTGACGTAGCGGGGAGTAGCACAGATACGCAGTATTTT. Translated, it gives CATSDVAGSSTDTQYF. The chain combines TRBV24-1 with TRBJ2-3, with 8 positions matching TRBD2. The CDR3 has 16 amino acids. CDR1 and CDR2 (germline): KGHDR, SFDVKD. J was trimmed by 0 bases and V by 4 bases; bases with no gene match: 5.